This TCR beta chain was identified during a study of T-cell memory formation after mild COVID-19. Study background: There were largely donor-specific TCR clusters.

Each CDR3 protein is one row after TCRdb ran MiXCR on the 5' RACE reads. The top ten clones hold roughly 8% of a sample with about 560,000 distinct CDR3 sequences, about 18% of them seen once. Trimming cost V 3 bases and J 4 bases; bases outside gene matches: 8. The CDR3 sequence is 15 residues long. Germline loops: CDR1 KGHSH, CDR2 LQKENI. Study observations and caveats: Later expanders leaned toward CD4+, whereas clones contracting from day 15 to 85 were balanced CD4/CD8.

This clonotype has only a few counts. What it recognizes is unknown. The sample was PBMCs or a T cell subset sorted from them (not recorded which). This TCR derives from an adult woman who had mild COVID-19 (a few samples of this study predate the infection). Cell type and time point are not known. V usage is TRBV18 and J usage is TRBJ1-2; 7 nucleotides match TRBD1. This CDR3 is CASSPTRQGSYGYTF. The CDR3 nucleotides read TGTGCCAGCTCACCCACAAGACAGGGCAGCTATGGCTACACCTTC.